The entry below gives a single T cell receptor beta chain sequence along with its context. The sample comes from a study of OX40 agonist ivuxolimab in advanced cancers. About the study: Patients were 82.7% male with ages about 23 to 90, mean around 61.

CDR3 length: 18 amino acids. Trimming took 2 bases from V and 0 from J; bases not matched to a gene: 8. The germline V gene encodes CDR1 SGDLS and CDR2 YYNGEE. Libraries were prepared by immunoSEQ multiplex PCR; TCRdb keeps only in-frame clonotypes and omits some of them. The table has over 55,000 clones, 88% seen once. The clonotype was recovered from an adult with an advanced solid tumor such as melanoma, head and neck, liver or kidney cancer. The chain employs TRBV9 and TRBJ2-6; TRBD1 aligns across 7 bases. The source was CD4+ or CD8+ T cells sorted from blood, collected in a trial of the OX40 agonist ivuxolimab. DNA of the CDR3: TGTGCCAGCAGCGTCCCCTGGGGACAGAGCTCTGGGGCCAACGTCCTGACTTTC. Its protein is CASSVPWGQSSGANVLTF.